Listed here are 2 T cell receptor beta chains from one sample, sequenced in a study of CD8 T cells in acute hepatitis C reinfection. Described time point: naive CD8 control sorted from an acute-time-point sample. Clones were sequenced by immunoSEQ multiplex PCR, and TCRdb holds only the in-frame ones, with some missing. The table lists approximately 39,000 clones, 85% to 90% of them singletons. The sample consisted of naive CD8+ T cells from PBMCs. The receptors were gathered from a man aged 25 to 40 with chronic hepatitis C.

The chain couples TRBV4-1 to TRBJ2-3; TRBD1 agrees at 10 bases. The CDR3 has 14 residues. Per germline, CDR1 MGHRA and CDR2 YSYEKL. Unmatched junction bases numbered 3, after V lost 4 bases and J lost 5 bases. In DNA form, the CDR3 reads TGCGCCAGCAGCCCCGGGACAGGGGTAGATACGCAGTATTTT. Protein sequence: CASSPGTGVDTQYF.

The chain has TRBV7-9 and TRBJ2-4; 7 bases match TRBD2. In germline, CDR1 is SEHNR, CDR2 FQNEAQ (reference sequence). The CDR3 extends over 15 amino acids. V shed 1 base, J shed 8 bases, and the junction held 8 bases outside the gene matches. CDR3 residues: CASSLESGGSYIQYF. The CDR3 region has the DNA TGTGCCAGCAGCTTAGAGTCTGGCGGGAGCTACATTCAGTACTTC.